These T cell receptor beta chains were read from a single sample in a study of CD8 T cells in ankylosing spondylitis. TCRdb analysed the 5' RACE reads with MiXCR anew, one entry per CDR3 protein. This sample carries 350,000 or so distinct CDR3 sequences, less than 9.5% of them seen once, and the ten largest clones take 13% to 15%. The sample comprised blood, either unsorted or a sorted T cell fraction (not recorded which). Source of these receptors: a male donor with ankylosing spondylitis. The conserved cysteine and the conserved F or W are not part of the CDR3 here.

v_gene | CDR3aa
TRBV27 | ASSSASTSEGQETQY
TRBV11-3 | ASSVGTGFYAGELF
TRBV11-2 | ASSSEGAGVYNEQF
TRBV28 | ASSLSRAGPSYNSPLH
TRBV5-1 | ASSQQTPPYEQY
TRBV7-8 | ATKRGANTGELF
TRBV12-3/TRBV12-4 | ASSPRSHEQY
TRBV3-1 | ASSPTGPRFRSYEQY
TRBV30 | AWSPTIGYTEAF
TRBV7-9 | ARSRGSYEQY
TRBV7-8 | ASSLEGQQNTEAF
TRBV9 | ASSVAPGALPYGYT
TRBV5-5 | ASASGRAANEQF
TRBV5-5 | ASSFFSSGPQGGELF
TRBV29-1 | SVGTFRTGYEQY
TRBV18 | ASSPQGQGNEQF
TRBV4-3 | ASSQDRGTGSYEQY
TRBV13 | ASSPPSNSADTQY
TRBV7-2 | ASSLLAGGPTGELF
TRBV20-1 | SAPRQLRGYEQY
TRBV29-1 | SVDRGPYTDTQY
TRBV6-6 | ASSYSLRGELF
TRBV10-2 | ASSQQVVDGTEQY
TRBV4-3 | ASSQAWGAVWEQY
TRBV10-3 | AISDGGDEQF
TRBV20-1 | SARDRDRGWNEQF
TRBV24-1 | ATSDNRWGQETQY
TRBV29-1 | SVAPLNTGELF
TRBV5-1 | ASSLDRRQPQH
TRBV20-1 | SARDTSGSNEQF
TRBV6-2/TRBV6-3 | ASRYGGQGNTEAF
TRBV7-9 | ASTRANGQTYEQY
TRBV29-1 | SPNRATNEKLF
TRBV7-8 | ASSLSSGQGWNSPLH
TRBV7-9 | ASSALTGNTEAF
TRBV27 | ASRGTSGSSYNEQF
TRBV9 | ASSVASTGELF
TRBV30 | AWSYDTVYGYT
TRBV12-5 | ASAKGYEQY
TRBV4-1 | ASSQGEYEQY
TRBV5-1 | ASSWTGESEKLF